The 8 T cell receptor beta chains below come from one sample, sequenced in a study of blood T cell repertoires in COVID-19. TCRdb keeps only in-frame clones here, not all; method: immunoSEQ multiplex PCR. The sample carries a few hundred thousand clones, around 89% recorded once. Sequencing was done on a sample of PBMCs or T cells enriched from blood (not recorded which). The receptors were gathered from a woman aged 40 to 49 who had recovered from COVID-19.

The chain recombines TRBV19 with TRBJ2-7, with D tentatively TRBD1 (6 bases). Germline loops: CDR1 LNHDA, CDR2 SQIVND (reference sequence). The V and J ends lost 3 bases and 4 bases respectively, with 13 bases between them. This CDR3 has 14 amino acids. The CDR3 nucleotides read TGTGCCAGTAGTATCATGGGACAAGCATACGAGCAGTACTTC. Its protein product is CASSIMGQAYEQYF.

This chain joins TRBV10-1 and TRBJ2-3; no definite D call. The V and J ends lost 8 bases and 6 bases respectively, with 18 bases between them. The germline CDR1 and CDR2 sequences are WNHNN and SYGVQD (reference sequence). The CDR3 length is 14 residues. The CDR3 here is CASGEGGPGDTQYF. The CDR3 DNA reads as TGCGCCAGCGGAGAAGGCGGCCCTGGGGATACGCAGTATTTT.

The CDR3 DNA is TGTGCCAGTAGTATAGCGGGTTCGGCCTACAATGAGCAGTTCTTC. Amino acid sequence: CASSIAGSAYNEQFF. The V gene is TRBV19, the J gene TRBJ2-1; no reliable D call. Looked up from germline, CDR1 is LNHDA and CDR2 is SQIVND (reference sequence). The CDR3 has 15 amino acids. V gave up 1 base and J gave up 2 bases, with 9 bases separating them.

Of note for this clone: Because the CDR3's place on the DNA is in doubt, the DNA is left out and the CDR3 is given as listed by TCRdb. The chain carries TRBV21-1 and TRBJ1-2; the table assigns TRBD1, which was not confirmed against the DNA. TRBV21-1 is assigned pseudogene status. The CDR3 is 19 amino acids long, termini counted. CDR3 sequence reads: CASSKERGGWGQGAYGYTF.

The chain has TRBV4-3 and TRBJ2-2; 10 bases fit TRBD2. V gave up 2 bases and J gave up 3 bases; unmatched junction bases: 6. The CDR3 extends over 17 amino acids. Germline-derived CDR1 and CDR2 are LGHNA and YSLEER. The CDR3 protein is CASSQLAGGLDTGELFF. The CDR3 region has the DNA TGCGCCAGCAGCCAATTAGCGGGAGGATTGGACACCGGGGAGCTGTTTTTT.

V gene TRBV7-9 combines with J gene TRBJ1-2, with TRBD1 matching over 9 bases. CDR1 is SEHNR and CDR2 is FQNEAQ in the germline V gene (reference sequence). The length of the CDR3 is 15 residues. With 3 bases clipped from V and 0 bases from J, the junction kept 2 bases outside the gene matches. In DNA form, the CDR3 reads TGTGCCAGCAGCTTGGGGACAGGGTCTAACTATGGCTACACCTTC. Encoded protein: CASSLGTGSNYGYTF. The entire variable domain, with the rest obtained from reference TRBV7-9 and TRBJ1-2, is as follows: DTGVSQNPRHKITKRGQNVTFRCDPISEHNRLYWYRQTLGQGPEFLTYFQNEAQLEKSRLLSDRFSAERPKGSFSTLEIQRTEQGDSAMYLCASSLGTGSNYGYTFGSGTRLTVV.

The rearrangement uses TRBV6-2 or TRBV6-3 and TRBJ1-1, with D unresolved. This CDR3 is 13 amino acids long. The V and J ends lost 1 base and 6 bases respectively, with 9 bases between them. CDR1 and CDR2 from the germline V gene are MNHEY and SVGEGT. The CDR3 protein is CASSYYGRAEAFF. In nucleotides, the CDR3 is TGTGCCAGCAGTTACTATGGGAGGGCTGAAGCTTTCTTT.

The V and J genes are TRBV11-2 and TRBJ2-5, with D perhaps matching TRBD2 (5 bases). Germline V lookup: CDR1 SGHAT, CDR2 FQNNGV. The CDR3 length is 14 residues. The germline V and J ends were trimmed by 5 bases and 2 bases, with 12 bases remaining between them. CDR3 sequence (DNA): TGTGCCAGCAGCCTCCCGGGGAAACAAGAGACCCAGTACTTC. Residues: CASSLPGKQETQYF.